This TCR beta chain was captured by sequencing in a study of patients and donors after allogeneic stem cell transplantation (dated by TCRdb to about 2020). This clonotype occurred a few times. The antigen it recognizes is unknown. Per-base quality was not reported, and no clone a single base away is much larger than it. Library method: RT-PCR. The listed sequencing device is NextSeq 550. Using fastp at Q25 and MiXCR, TCRdb reprocessed the public reads and kept productive beta chains. For every CDR3 protein sequence, its rows merge into one entry that carries the most common genes and DNA. The sample contains 98,000 or so distinct CDR3 sequences, around 36% of them found a single time. The top ten clonotypes cover around 27% of the sample. Material: blood, either unsorted or a sorted T cell fraction (not recorded which). The TCR was taken from a human donor who was either an allogeneic HSCT recipient or a stem cell or donor lymphocyte infusion donor (not recorded which). It is not recorded whose cells these are; they may come from a transplant donor.

The DNA sequence reads TGTGCCAGCTCACCAGCAACAGGGGGTAGCTACAATGAGCAGTTCTTC. Its amino acids are CASSPATGGSYNEQFF. The rearrangement combines TRBV18 with TRBJ2-1; 8 central nucleotides agree with TRBD1. As encoded in the germline V gene, CDR1 is KGHSH while CDR2 is LQKENI. Inclusive of the bounding cysteine and phenylalanine, the CDR3 is 16 residues long. The kept DNA is CDR3 alone, 48 bases in frame from the first base. V is cut back by 2 bases and J by 3 bases, with 6 bases in the junction unmatched.